The rows below give T cell receptor beta chains drawn from one sample of a study of Tregs in tolerant kidney transplant recipients. Produced via immunoSEQ multiplex PCR; TCRdb's table is partial and in-frame only. The data contain some 88,000 clones, more than 80% of them singletons. Sequenced: CD8+ T cells from blood. The receptors originated from a human donor in good health. The CDR3 runs from the conserved cysteine through the conserved F or W. The order of the fields is CDR3 length, V gene, J gene, D gene, CDR3 protein. A D gene is named only where the DNA matches it firmly.

>16|TRBV27|TRBJ2-1|.
CASSLIRGSSYNEQFF
>14|TRBV30|TRBJ2-5|.
CAWRDGARSGTQYF
>14|TRBV27|TRBJ2-1|.
CASSPELYIYEQFF
>12|TRBV5-4|TRBJ2-7|.
CASSFGPYEQYF
>15|TRBV6-5|TRBJ2-1|TRBD1
CASSPGQGIYNEQFF
>16|TRBV4-1|TRBJ1-2|.
CASTTSASLMGNGYTF
>12|TRBV19|TRBJ2-7|.
CASSKGSYEQYF
>15|TRBV11-2|TRBJ2-7|TRBD1
CASSPSWTGGTEQYF
>15|TRBV4-1|TRBJ2-1|.
CASSQGAGHVNEQFF
>16|TRBV12-5|TRBJ1-2|.
CASGLVVNPSNYGYTF
>12|TRBV9|TRBJ2-3|.
CASSGHTDTQYF
>14|TRBV27|TRBJ1-1|.
CASSWGGMNTEAFF
>16|TRBV27|TRBJ2-1|.
CASSLRWAAVYNEQFF
>15|TRBV9|TRBJ2-2|.
CASSVGASNTGELFF
>13|TRBV15|TRBJ2-3|.
CATSRERTDTQYF
>14|TRBV9|TRBJ2-1|TRBD2
CASSYGTSGAEQFF
>13|TRBV6-5|TRBJ1-2|.
CASSYSGQEGYTF
>16|TRBV6-1|TRBJ2-4|.
CASSEARTLAKNIQYF
>13|TRBV27|TRBJ2-7|TRBD1
CASSHGTAYEQYF
>13|TRBV10-1|TRBJ2-7|.
CASSAADSYEQYF
>17|TRBV11-2|TRBJ2-3|.
CASKDSGVDLRDSTQYF
>15|TRBV11-3|TRBJ1-1|.
CASSLGGSVYTEAFF
>16|TRBV7-9|TRBJ2-5|.
CASSYPRANYQETQYF
>14|TRBV19|TRBJ2-3|TRBD2
CASSLLAGEETQYF
>14|TRBV25-1|TRBJ1-4|.
CASSETEGNEKLFF
>11|TRBV6-4|TRBJ1-2|.
CASSGGLSYTF
>15|TRBV7-9|TRBJ2-7|TRBD1
CASSRQGRTLYEQYF
>16|TRBV19|TRBJ1-1|TRBD1
CASSGGHRGGWTEAFF
>18|TRBV12-5|TRBJ2-2|TRBD2
CASASSSWLAGGPGELFF
>13|TRBV27|TRBJ1-5|.
CASSLSGFQPQHF
>20|TRBV7-8|TRBJ2-1|TRBD1
CASSQRPRDRGWRPYNEQFF
>18|TRBV27|TRBJ2-7|TRBD1
CASSLERRDRGSSYEQYF
>16|TRBV30|TRBJ2-3|TRBD2
CAWSVLPGGSTDTQYF
>15|TRBV7-9|TRBJ1-2|TRBD1
CASSHWTGHNYGYTF
>17|TRBV21-1|TRBJ2-7|.
CASSKPLGQGPFYEQYF
>13|TRBV7-8|TRBJ2-7|.
CASRDTGTYEQYF
>16|TRBV15|TRBJ2-3|TRBD2
CATSGGTSGYTDTQYF
>15|TRBV7-8|TRBJ2-3|TRBD2
CASSQLAASTDTQYF
>16|TRBV7-3|TRBJ2-1|TRBD1
CASSQTGTGVYNEQFF
>15|TRBV5-4|TRBJ2-1|TRBD2
CASSLVGGRYNEQFF